The 27 T cell receptor beta chains presented below share a single source sample, sequenced in a study of lung T cells in sarcoidosis with Löfgren's syndrome. From the reads, TCRdb called clonotypes with MiXCR, one entry per CDR3 protein. Of 9,000 or so distinct CDR3 sequences in the sample, less than 20% were seen once. Sequencing used CD4+ T cells from bronchoalveolar lavage. The receptors were sampled from a human donor with sarcoidosis (Löfgren's syndrome or another form), or a control subject (not recorded which).

This clonotype has at least ten counts. The chain is built from TRBV20-1 and TRBJ2-1, with TRBD2 identical over 11 bases. The ends lost 3 bases at V and 6 bases at J; junction bases unmatched: 4. The CDR3 spans 14 residues. Germline-derived CDR1 and CDR2 are DFQATT and SNEGSKA (reference sequence). The CDR3 coding sequence is TGCAGTGCTAGGAGACTAGCGGGATCCAATGAGCAGTTCTTC. It codes for CSARRLAGSNEQFF.

About this clonotype itself: The junction departs from the called germline gene at one end, perhaps through a read error. This rearrangement joins TRBV6-6 to TRBJ2-2; D possibly corresponds to TRBD1 (6 bases). This CDR3 region has 15 residues. Germline-derived CDR1 and CDR2 are MNHNY and SVGAGI (reference sequence). CDR3 coding DNA: TGTGCCAGCAGTCAAGACAGGAGCTACACCGGGGAGCTGCTTTTT. This encodes CASSQDRSYTGELLF.

Comment on this clonotype: This sequence may be a read error, since a much larger clone differs from it by one base. The chain has TRBV19 and TRBJ2-7, with D tentatively TRBD1 (6 bases). Germline V lookup: CDR1 LNHDA, CDR2 SQIVND (reference sequence). V was pared by 4 bases and J by 3 bases, with 7 bases between. The CDR3 covers 12 residues. The CDR3 DNA reads TGTGCCAGTAGTAGGGACAACTACGAGCAGTACTTC. This encodes CASSRDNYEQYF.

The table lists this clonotype with a few counts. Mismatch with germline at one junction end may stem from a read error. This chain connects TRBV5-6 to TRBJ2-3; 11 nucleotides align to TRBD1. Germline CDR1 SGHDT, CDR2 YYEEEE. The CDR3 is 17 residues long. DNA of the CDR3: TGTGCCAGCAGCCCGGGGACAGGGGGATTTAGCACCGATACGCAGTATTTT. This codes for CASSPGTGGFSTDTQYF.

Sample share makes this clonotype medium-sized. J is TRBJ2-7 and V is TRBV20-1; D is undetermined. CDR3 length equals 13 residues. V shed 5 bases and J shed 2 bases, with 13 bases lying between them. Germline values: CDR1 DFQATT, CDR2 SNEGSKA (reference sequence). DNA of the CDR3: TGCAGTGCTCTGCCGGGTCTCGCCTACGAGCAGTACTTC. The encoded protein is CSALPGLAYEQYF.

This clonotype was observed many times. This chain joins TRBV7-9 and TRBJ2-1, with 7 nucleotides matching TRBD1. CDR1 and CDR2 (germline): SEHNR, FQNEAQ (reference sequence). The V gene end was trimmed by 8 bases and the J gene end by 2 bases; junction bases not matched to a gene: 9. This CDR3 spans 15 amino acids. In DNA form, the CDR3 reads TGTGCCAGCGGGAAGCCGACAGGGACCTACAATGAGCAGTTCTTC. Protein sequence: CASGKPTGTYNEQFF.

By sample fraction, this clonotype is medium-sized. The gene calls are TRBV19 and TRBJ2-5; 9 positions match TRBD1. The germline gives CDR1 LNHDA, CDR2 SQIVND (reference sequence). V dropped 5 bases and J dropped 4; count of bases not matched to a gene: 5. The CDR3 sequence is 14 residues long. The CDR3 DNA is TGTGCCAGTAGTTGGACAGGGGCAACAGAGACCCAGTACTTC. It is translated as CASSWTGATETQYF.

This clonotype was counted ten times or more. The rearrangement uses TRBV29-1 and TRBJ1-3; 8 bases map to TRBD1. The ends lost 5 bases at V and 2 bases at J; junction bases unmatched: 5. The CDR3 length is 14 residues. Germline V CDR1 and CDR2: SQVTM, ANQGSEA. CDR3 coding DNA: TGCAGCGTTACTGACAGGGGTCCTGGAAACACCATATATTTT. This translates into CSVTDRGPGNTIYF.

This clonotype occurred many times. J is TRBJ2-3 and V is TRBV7-2; D possibly corresponds to TRBD2 (5 bases). CDR3 size: 13 residues. Germline V gene sequence: CDR1 SGHTA, CDR2 FQGNSA. V was cut by 4 bases and J by 8 bases, with 13 bases left in between. CDR3 bases: TGTGCCAGCAGCTCGGACTTTACGGGTACGCAGTATTTT. Its translation is CASSSDFTGTQYF.

This clonotype has ten or more counts. The V gene is TRBV18, the J gene TRBJ2-7; tentative D call: TRBD2 (6 bases). Trimming removed 4 bases at V and 0 bases at J, with 13 bases between. There are 15 residues in the CDR3. CDR1 is KGHSH and CDR2 is LQKENI in the germline V gene. CDR3 amino acids: CASSQGLFYSYEQYF. As DNA, the CDR3 is TGTGCCAGCTCACAGGGACTCTTCTACTCCTACGAGCAGTACTTC.

The V gene is TRBV11-2, the J gene TRBJ2-2; 7 bases are shared with TRBD1. Germline V gene data show CDR1 as SGHAT and CDR2 as FQNNGV. V shed 8 bases and J 3 bases; nucleotides not matched to a gene: 12. This CDR3 has 16 residues. CDR3 loop: CASGQLGGADTGELFF. The DNA of the CDR3 is TGTGCCAGCGGCCAATTAGGGGGCGCGGACACCGGGGAGCTGTTTTTT.

With regard to this clonotype: This may be a read error, as it is one base from a much larger clone. This chain uses TRBV19 with TRBJ2-5; the D gene could be TRBD1 or TRBD2 (5 bases each). Trimming took off 10 bases at V and 1 base at J, with 10 bases between the two ends. CDR1 and CDR2 from the germline V gene are LNHDA and SQIVND (reference sequence). The CDR3 is 12 amino acids. CDR3 nucleotides: TGTGCCACCCCAGGGACCCAAGAGACCCAGTACTTC. Amino acid sequence: CATPGTQETQYF.

This clonotype was seen at least ten times. This chain links TRBV20-1 with TRBJ2-1, with 7 bases that match TRBD2. Per the germline V gene, CDR1 is DFQATT and CDR2 is SNEGSKA (reference sequence). This CDR3 region has 14 residues. With 3 bases clipped from V and 8 bases from J, the junction kept 10 bases outside the gene matches. DNA for the CDR3: TGCAGTGCTAGCTCAGCGGGGTCTGGGGATGAGCAGTTCTTC. Its translation is CSASSAGSGDEQFF.

For this clonotype: Being one base from a much bigger clone, this may be a read error. CDR3 coding DNA: TGCGCCAGCAGCTTGGATCTAGCGGGAGCTCCAGGTACGCAGTATTTT. Translation gives CASSLDLAGAPGTQYF. The chain couples TRBV5-1 to TRBJ2-3, with 10 bases matching TRBD2. CDR1 is SGHRS and CDR2 is YFSETQ in the germline V gene. The CDR3 contains 16 residues. Trimming removed 0 bases from V and 8 bases from J; junction bases left unmatched: 9.

By its share, this clonotype is medium-sized (0.01 to 0.1%). The chain carries TRBV27 and TRBJ1-6; D call uncertain. The V and J ends lost 5 bases and 8 bases respectively, with 13 bases between them. Germline V gene sequence: CDR1 MNHEY, CDR2 SMNVEV (reference sequence). The CDR3 has 14 amino acids. This CDR3 is CASSVGASYSPLHF. The CDR3 nucleotides are TGTGCCAGCAGTGTCGGAGCGTCTTATTCACCCCTCCACTTT.

This clonotype was observed at least ten times. This chain uses TRBV29-1 with TRBJ2-5; 8 bases are a match to TRBD1. V lost 2 bases, J lost 5 bases, and 4 bases stayed unmatched. The CDR3 spans 13 residues. The germline V gene has CDR1 SQVTM and CDR2 ANQGSEA. This CDR3 is CSVEPGGGETQYF. The CDR3 DNA is TGCAGCGTTGAACCAGGGGGCGGTGAGACCCAGTACTTC.

Relative to its sample, this clonotype is medium-sized. This rearrangement joins TRBV4-1 to TRBJ2-3, with 8 bases fitting TRBD1. This CDR3 has 16 amino acids. V lost 1 base, J lost 2 bases, and 5 bases stayed unmatched. The V gene's germline CDR1 is MGHRA and CDR2 YSYEKL. Here the CDR3 reads CASSQGDRGLTDTQYF. The DNA of the CDR3 is TGCGCCAGCAGCCAAGGCGACAGGGGACTCACAGATACGCAGTATTTT.

This clonotype was observed at least ten times. The gene calls are TRBV12-3 or TRBV12-4 and TRBJ1-1, with TRBD1 as a possible D gene (5 bases). The length of the CDR3 is 15 residues. Trimming removed 2 bases at V and 5 bases at J, with 15 bases between. Here the CDR3 reads CASSLNRLRGTEAFF. CDR3 coding DNA: TGTGCCAGCAGTTTAAACCGGCTCCGGGGGACTGAAGCTTTCTTT.

This clonotype was observed at least ten times. The chain combines TRBV12-3 or TRBV12-4 with TRBJ1-1; D is uncertain. This CDR3 comprises 15 residues. Trimming removed 8 bases from V and 1 base from J, with 17 bases in between. The CDR3 loop reads CASRIRTAGNTEAFF. The CDR3 bases are TGTGCCAGCCGAATAAGGACGGCGGGGAACACTGAAGCTTTCTTT.

This clonotype was observed at least ten times. The chain is built from TRBV2 and TRBJ2-1, with D possibly TRBD2 on 6 matching bases. V was cut by 5 bases and J by 5 bases, with 13 bases left in between. This CDR3 is built from 14 residues. CDR1 is SNHLY, CDR2 FYNNEI, per germline. CDR3 DNA: TGTGCCAGCAGTCCTAGGACTAAAAACAATGAGCAGTTCTTC. It specifies CASSPRTKNNEQFF.

Comments on this clonotype: A read error may be the cause here, since a much bigger clone is one base away. CDR3 sequence (DNA): TGCAGTGTGACTCGGGGCGGGGGGACTCCTCTTCGCACAGATACGCAGTATTTT. Translated: CSVTRGGGTPLRTDTQYF. The chain carries TRBV20-1 and TRBJ2-3, with TRBD2 identical over 8 bases. Germline CDR1 is DFQATT and CDR2 is SNEGSKA (reference sequence). Trimming took 7 bases from V and 1 from J; bases not matched to a gene: 19. This CDR3 is built from 18 residues.

This clonotype came up a few times. A much larger clonotype is one base distant, so this may be a read error. The genes are TRBV5-1 and TRBJ2-1, with TRBD2 identical over 7 bases. V trimming: 7 bases; J trimming: 5 bases; junction bases outside the gene matches: 9. Germline assignment: CDR1 SGHRS and CDR2 YFSETQ. This CDR3 is built from 14 residues. This CDR3 reads CASQPSGDDNEQFF. The CDR3 nucleotides are TGCGCCAGCCAGCCGAGCGGGGATGACAATGAGCAGTTCTTC.

In this sample, this clonotype turned up many times. The rearrangement links TRBV2 to TRBJ1-4; no clear D gene. Germline V gene lookup returns CDR1 SNHLY and CDR2 FYNNEI. The CDR3 length is 12 residues. V lost 4 bases, J lost 14 bases, and 14 bases lay in between. CDR3 sequence (DNA): TGTGCCAGCAGTGTGTTTAGTCTAAGCCTGTTTTTT. Translation: CASSVFSLSLFF.

Judged by abundance, this clonotype is medium-sized. V and J are TRBV6-1 and TRBJ2-2; D possibly corresponds to TRBD1 (5 bases). CDR1 and CDR2 (germline): MNHNS, SASEGT. The V and J ends lost 5 bases and 9 bases respectively, with 13 bases between them. The CDR3 has 13 amino acids. Written as DNA, the CDR3 is TGTGCCAGCAGTTCAACAGGATCCTGGGAGCTGTTTTTT. Amino acids: CASSSTGSWELFF.

To note about this clonotype: A clone one base away is much larger, so this may be a read error. V gene TRBV19 combines with J gene TRBJ1-1; D is unresolved. The V gene's germline CDR1 is LNHDA and CDR2 SQIVND (reference sequence). The CDR3 has 15 residues. Trimming left V 6 bases short and J 0 bases short, with 14 bases between. The DNA for the CDR3 is TGTGCCAGTAGGCAGAGGCGCTCCATGAACACTGAAGCTTTCTTT. Amino acid sequence: CASRQRRSMNTEAFF. Full variable domain (missing parts from reference TRBV19 and TRBJ1-1): DGGITQSPKYLFRKEGQNVTLSCEQNLNHDAMYWYRQDPGQGLRLIYYSQIVNDFQKGDIAEGYSVSREKKESFPLTVTSAQKNPTAFYLCASRQRRSMNTEAFFGQGTRLTVV.

V and J are TRBV19 and TRBJ2-7; D gene ambiguous. Germline CDR1 is LNHDA and CDR2 is SQIVND (reference sequence). The CDR3 is made up of 14 amino acids. Trimming removed 5 bases from V and 2 bases from J, with 13 bases in between. The CDR3 nucleotides are TGTGCCAGTAGTCAAACGGCACAGACCTACGAGCAGTACTTC. Amino acid sequence: CASSQTAQTYEQYF.

This clonotype was counted ten times or more. The chain carries TRBV28 and TRBJ2-4; the match to TRBD2 covers 7 bases. The germline V gene encodes CDR1 MDHEN and CDR2 SYDVKM. The CDR3 has 14 residues. Germline trimming cut 5 bases from V and 6 bases from J; bases unmatched to any gene: 7. The DNA of the CDR3 is TGTGCCAGCAGTGCAAGACTAGCTACAAACATTCAGTACTTC. Protein product: CASSARLATNIQYF.